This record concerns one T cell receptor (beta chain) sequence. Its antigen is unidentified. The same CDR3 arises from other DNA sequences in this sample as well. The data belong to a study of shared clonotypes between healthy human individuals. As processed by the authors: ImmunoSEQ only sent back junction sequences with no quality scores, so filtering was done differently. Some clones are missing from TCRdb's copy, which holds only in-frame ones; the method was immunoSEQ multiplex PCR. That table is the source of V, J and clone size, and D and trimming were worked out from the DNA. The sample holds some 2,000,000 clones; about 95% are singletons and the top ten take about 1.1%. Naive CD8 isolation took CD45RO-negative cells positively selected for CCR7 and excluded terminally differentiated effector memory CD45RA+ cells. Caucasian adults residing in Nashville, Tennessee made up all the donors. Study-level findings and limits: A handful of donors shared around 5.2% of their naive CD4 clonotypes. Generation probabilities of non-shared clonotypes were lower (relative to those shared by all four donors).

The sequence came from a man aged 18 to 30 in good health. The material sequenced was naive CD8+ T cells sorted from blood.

The CDR3 loop is CASSDRGPYEQYF. In DNA form, the CDR3 reads TGTGCCAGCTCGGACAGGGGGCCCTACGAGCAGTACTTC. The chain carries TRBV6-1 and TRBJ2-7, with 11 nucleotides matching TRBD1. The CDR3 covers 13 residues. V gave up 8 bases and J gave up 2 bases; unmatched junction bases: 2. Germline V lookup: CDR1 MNHNS, CDR2 SASEGT.